Below, 2 T cell receptor beta chains from the same sample are listed, as sequenced in a study of blood T cell repertoires in COVID-19. Sequencing was performed with immunoSEQ multiplex PCR; in TCRdb, only in-frame clones are kept and a portion is missing. Seen here are about 87,000 clones, approximately 85% observed once, and the top ten hold roughly 3%. Sequencing was done on a sample of peripheral blood. The receptors here all came from a woman older than 75 with COVID-19, enrolled during active disease.

The rearrangement joins TRBV3-1 (or the pseudogene TRBV3-2) to TRBJ2-2, with 7 bases identical to TRBD2. Trimming cost V 0 bases and J 0 bases; bases outside gene matches: 10. The CDR3 runs 19 residues. CDR1 is LGHDT, CDR2 YNNKEL, per germline (reference sequence). The CDR3 reads CASSQDWGGGDSNTGELFF. CDR3 nucleotides: TGTGCCAGCAGCCAAGATTGGGGCGGGGGAGACTCGAACACCGGGGAGCTGTTTTTT.

This chain uses TRBV24-1 with TRBJ2-5; the match to TRBD2 covers 13 bases. From germline, CDR1 is KGHDR and CDR2 SFDVKD. The CDR3 contains 17 residues. Trimming cost V 6 bases and J 1 base; bases outside gene matches: 7. Written as DNA, the CDR3 is TGTGCCACCAGTACACTAGCGGGAGGGGGGGTCCAAGAGACCCAGTACTTC. Protein sequence: CATSTLAGGGVQETQYF.